Following are 9 T cell receptor beta chains from one sample sequenced in a study of Graves' ophthalmopathy and Graves' hyperthyroidism. The sequenced template was RNA, covering the TCR beta CDR3 region. The first round was an RT-PCR with HTBI primers, and the second round was a multiplex PCR. TCRdb analysed the multiplex PCR reads with MiXCR anew, one entry per CDR3 protein. The sample records about 700,000 distinct CDR3 sequences, 40% being singletons. Material for sequencing was peripheral blood. Source of these receptors: an adult man with Graves' ophthalmopathy.

This clonotype was counted many times. V and J are TRBV10-3 and TRBJ1-6, with TRBD1 identical over 7 bases. Germline CDR1 is ENHRY and CDR2 is SYGVKD. V dropped 8 bases and J dropped 5; count of bases not matched to a gene: 9. This CDR3 contains 15 residues. The CDR3 loop reads CAIARDSRNNSPLHF. The CDR3 DNA follows: TGTGCCATCGCCCGGGACAGCCGAAATAATTCACCCCTCCACTTT.

This clonotype has a handful of counts. The J gene is TRBJ2-7, the V gene TRBV9; 7 bases fit TRBD1. The length of the CDR3 is 15 residues. The trim removed 4 bases at V and 0 bases at J, leaving 7 bases unmatched. Germline V gives CDR1 SGDLS, CDR2 YYNGEE. CDR3 in DNA: TGTGCCAGCAGCCTAGGACAGGATAGCTCCTACGAGCAGTACTTC. It is translated as CASSLGQDSSYEQYF.

The rearrangement joins TRBV20-1 to TRBJ1-1; D gene uncertain. Germline-derived CDR1 and CDR2 are DFQATT and SNEGSKA (reference sequence). V lost 4 bases, J lost 4 bases, and 13 bases lay in between. This CDR3 spans 13 amino acids. The CDR3 spells CSATPGLFTEAFF. The CDR3 DNA reads TGCAGTGCTACCCCCGGATTGTTCACTGAAGCTTTCTTT.

The J gene is TRBJ2-7, the V gene TRBV20-1; tentatively, D is TRBD1 (5 bases). The V and J ends lost 6 bases and 6 bases respectively, with 12 bases between them. Per germline, CDR1 DFQATT and CDR2 SNEGSKA (reference sequence). The CDR3 extends over 11 amino acids. CDR3 DNA sequence: TGCAGTGCGGCACAGGCGGCCGAGCAGTACTTC. Protein product: CSAAQAAEQYF.

The genes are TRBV7-2 and TRBJ2-2; maybe TRBD2 (5 bases). This CDR3 spans 16 amino acids. CDR1 is SGHTA and CDR2 is FQGNSA in the germline V gene. Between the trimmed V and J ends, which lost 1 base and 7 bases, there was a span of 16 bases. CDR3 nucleotides: TGTGCCAGCAGCTTAGTCACCCCCGAGGGTCTCGGGGAGCTGTTTTTT. It encodes CASSLVTPEGLGELFF.

The CDR3 protein is CASSVARGGVNEKLFF. The CDR3 DNA sequence: TGTGCCAGCAGCGTAGCTCGAGGGGGCGTGAATGAAAAACTGTTTTTT. The rearrangement uses TRBV9 and TRBJ1-4, with 7 positions matching TRBD1. CDR1 and CDR2 (germline): SGDLS, YYNGEE. CDR3 length: 16 amino acids. The ends lost 0 bases at V and 5 bases at J; junction bases unmatched: 7.

There are many counts of this clonotype. This rearrangement joins TRBV10-3 to TRBJ1-5; D not certain. V was shortened by 2 bases and J by 4 bases, with 9 bases between the two germline ends. Germline CDR1 is ENHRY and CDR2 is SYGVKD. CDR3 size: 14 residues. DNA of the CDR3: TGTGCCATCAGTGAGAAGCGTGAAAATCAGCCCCAGCATTTT. Its protein is CAISEKRENQPQHF.

The chain joins TRBV11-2 to TRBJ2-5, with unresolved D. The closer fit of TRBJ2-7 to the DNA end suggests the J call may be wrong. The CDR3 is made up of 16 amino acids. Germline CDR1 reads SGHAT; CDR2 reads FQNNGV. This chain's CDR3 is CASSFPDMVGNYEQYF. As DNA, the CDR3 is TGTGCCAGCAGCTTCCCCGACATGGTAGGAAACTACGAGCAGTACTTC.

The J gene is TRBJ2-5, the V gene TRBV29-1, with 8 bases fitting TRBD2. The CDR3 is made up of 13 amino acids. CDR1 is SQVTM, CDR2 ANQGSEA, per germline. The ends lost 5 bases at V and 5 bases at J; junction bases unmatched: 7. CDR3 in DNA: TGCAGCGTTCCAAGCGGGAGTTGGGAGACCCAGTACTTC. Its translation is CSVPSGSWETQYF.